The present entry profiles one T cell receptor (beta chain) with its context. Its antigen is unknown. The sample belongs to a study of cytomegalovirus exposure and HLA in healthy donors. Study-level background: From 190 million or so T cells, an earlier analysis saw under 140 million unique TCR beta sequences.

The germline gives CDR1 MGHRA, CDR2 YSYEKL. Trimming removed 0 bases from V and 7 bases from J, with 16 bases in between. The CDR3 has 16 amino acids. The PCR used 60 Vbeta and 13 Jbeta primers. Assay: immunoSEQ multiplex PCR; the TCRdb copy retains only in-frame clones and omits some. The table lists roughly 53,000 clones. Findings and limits, study-wide: The records held CMV serostatus as the only immune exposure information. In a later analysis, V- and J-gene trimming of beta chains associated with a DCLRE1C missense variant, replicated independently.

Sequencing was done on a sample of PBMCs. The TCR sequence derives from a man younger than 30 in good health and CMV-seropositive. This chain uses TRBV4-1 with TRBJ2-1, with D unclear. DNA of the CDR3: TGCGCCAGCAGCCAAGATCGCAGCCGGGTCGTGAATGAGCAGTTCTTC. Translation: CASSQDRSRVVNEQFF.